A selection of T cell receptor beta chains follows, all from one sample in a study of CD8+CD57+ T cells in acquired aplastic anemia. One entry per CDR3 protein, called by TCRdb with MiXCR from the reads. The sample shows 180,000 or so distinct CDR3 sequences, around 60% of them seen only once. The specimen sequenced was sorted CD4+, CD8+, or CD8+CD57+ T cells (not recorded which) from PBMCs. These receptors came from a human donor with aplastic anemia. Both conserved end residues are part of each CDR3. The D gene is left open where the match is weak. A clone size is listed for some rows: how often the clone was seen (once, few, many), or a class if it is expanded.

D: .
size: .
V: TRBV6-6
J: TRBJ2-1
DNA: TGTGCCAGCAGTTACTCGCCTAGAGCTTCGAATGAGCAGTTCTTC
CDR3: CASSYSPRASNEQFF

D: TRBD1
size: many
V: TRBV24-1
J: TRBJ1-5
DNA: TGTGCCACCAGTCGGGACAGACTCAATCAGCCCCAGCATTTT
CDR3: CATSRDRLNQPQHF

D: .
size: .
V: TRBV7-8
J: TRBJ1-6
DNA: TGTGCCAGCAGCTTAGACGATTCACCCCTCCACTTT
CDR3: CASSLDDSPLHF

D: .
size: many
V: TRBV5-5
J: TRBJ1-1
DNA: TGTGCCAGCAGCTTTCGGGGACCCGAGGACACTGAAGCTTTCTTT
CDR3: CASSFRGPEDTEAFF

D: .
size: .
V: TRBV19
J: TRBJ1-5
DNA: TGTGCCAGTAGTATAGTGAGGGTTGGGAGCAATCAGCCCCAGCATTTT
CDR3: CASSIVRVGSNQPQHF

D: .
size: .
V: TRBV7-2
J: TRBJ2-1
DNA: TGTGCCAGCAGCTCCTCCTCAGACTACAATGAGCAGTTCTTC
CDR3: CASSSSSDYNEQFF

D: .
size: .
V: TRBV29-1
J: TRBJ1-2
DNA: TGCAGCGTTGCGGGGGAAGGGGCAACCTATGGCTACACCTTC
CDR3: CSVAGEGATYGYTF

D: .
size: .
V: TRBV7-8
J: TRBJ2-3
DNA: TGTGCCAGCAGCTCCCGGGGGAGGAGTCAAGATACGCAGTATTTT
CDR3: CASSSRGRSQDTQYF

D: .
size: .
V: TRBV20-1
J: TRBJ2-1
DNA: TGCAGTGCCACGACTAGACAGTACAATGAGCAGTTCTTC
CDR3: CSATTRQYNEQFF

D: .
size: .
V: TRBV7-9
J: TRBJ1-2
DNA: TGTGCCAGCAGCTTCACTAACTATGGCTACACCTTC
CDR3: CASSFTNYGYTF

D: TRBD1
size: .
V: TRBV9
J: TRBJ1-2
DNA: TGTGCCAGCAGCGTATTAGGGGACAGGGGCAGTGGCTACACCTTC
CDR3: CASSVLGDRGSGYTF

D: .
size: few
V: TRBV9
J: TRBJ2-6
DNA: TGTGCCAGCAGCGTAGTGACTTTC
CDR3: CASSVVTF

D: TRBD2
size: many
V: TRBV19
J: TRBJ2-1
DNA: TGTGCCAGTAGTCCAGGTAGCGGGGGGGCCTGGTACAATGAGCAGTTCTTC
CDR3: CASSPGSGGAWYNEQFF

D: TRBD1
size: .
V: TRBV14
J: TRBJ2-7
DNA: TGTGCCAGCAGCCCGACAGGGACCTACGAGCAGTACTTC
CDR3: CASSPTGTYEQYF

D: TRBD2
size: .
V: TRBV20-1
J: TRBJ2-1
DNA: TGCAGTGCTAGAGTGAGACTAGCGGGGGTCTACAATGAGCAGTTCTTC
CDR3: CSARVRLAGVYNEQFF

D: .
size: .
V: TRBV15
J: TRBJ1-4
DNA: TGTGCCACCAGCAGAGTACGGGACACCCCTGAAAAACTGTTTTTT
CDR3: CATSRVRDTPEKLFF

D: .
size: .
V: TRBV2
J: TRBJ1-2
DNA: TGTGCCAGCGAAACTAACTATGGCTACACCTTC
CDR3: CASETNYGYTF

D: .
size: few
V: TRBV7-9
J: TRBJ1-1
DNA: TGTGCCAGCAGCTTAGACACGGTGAACACTGAAGCTTTCTTT
CDR3: CASSLDTVNTEAFF

D: TRBD2
size: .
V: TRBV2
J: TRBJ2-7
DNA: TGTGCCAGCAGTGCCGCGGGGGGGCAATCCTACGAGCAGTACTTC
CDR3: CASSAAGGQSYEQYF

D: .
size: .
V: TRBV12-5
J: TRBJ2-2
DNA: TGTGCTAGTGGTTTGCCAACAGGGAACACCGGGGAGCTGTTTTTT
CDR3: CASGLPTGNTGELFF

D: .
size: .
V: TRBV30
J: TRBJ2-7
DNA: TGTGCCTGTCTAGGTACAGTCAACTCCTACGAGCAGTACTTC
CDR3: CACLGTVNSYEQYF

D: .
size: .
V: TRBV12-5
J: TRBJ2-5
DNA: TGTGCTAGTAGTACGGGGGTTGAGACCCAGTACTTC
CDR3: CASSTGVETQYF

D: TRBD1
size: .
V: TRBV20-1
J: TRBJ1-5
DNA: TGCAGTGCTAGAGAAGGGACAGGGGTGTATCAGCCCCAGCACTTT
CDR3: CSAREGTGVYQPQHF

D: TRBD1
size: .
V: TRBV7-9
J: TRBJ1-6
DNA: TGTGCCAGCAGCTTAGGACAGGGACAGGGGGCTGAATCACCCCTCCACTTT
CDR3: CASSLGQGQGAESPLHF

D: .
size: .
V: TRBV29-1
J: TRBJ1-1
DNA: TGCAGCGTTGCGGCCCGGCAGGGGAACACTGAAGCTTTCTTT
CDR3: CSVAARQGNTEAFF

D: .
size: few
V: TRBV27
J: TRBJ2-7
DNA: TGTGCCAGCAGTTTATCTTCTGGGGCCGAGCAGTACTTC
CDR3: CASSLSSGAEQYF

D: .
size: .
V: TRBV24-1
J: TRBJ2-2
DNA: TGTGCCACCAGTCCGACAAGTTACGCGAACACCGGGGAGCTGTTTTTT
CDR3: CATSPTSYANTGELFF

D: TRBD1
size: .
V: TRBV12-3/TRBV12-4
J: TRBJ1-6
DNA: TGTGCCAGCAGTTTAGATTCAGGGGGCAATTCACCCCTCCACTTT
CDR3: CASSLDSGGNSPLHF

D: TRBD1
size: .
V: TRBV24-1
J: TRBJ1-2
DNA: TGTGCCACCAGTTTCTTCACAGGGGGCATTCTTGGCTACACCTTC
CDR3: CATSFFTGGILGYTF

D: .
size: once
V: TRBV7-6
J: TRBJ2-1
DNA: TGTGCCAGCAGCCAATCGGCGAGCTACAATGAGCAGTTCTTC
CDR3: CASSQSASYNEQFF

D: .
size: .
V: TRBV19
J: TRBJ1-5
DNA: TGTGCCAGTAGTATGGAGAGGGGTCCCAGAAGCCAGCATTTT
CDR3: CASSMERGPRSQHF

D: .
size: .
V: TRBV29-1
J: TRBJ1-1
DNA: TGCAGCTCGACGCAGGGGAACACTGAAGCTTTCTTT
CDR3: CSSTQGNTEAFF

D: .
size: once
V: TRBV2
J: TRBJ2-2
DNA: TGTGCCAGCAGTGAATCCGGGCTCCACACCGGGGAGCTGTTTTTT
CDR3: CASSESGLHTGELFF

D: .
size: .
V: TRBV10-3
J: TRBJ2-7
DNA: TGTGCCATCAGTGATTTGGGGGCTTACGAGCAGTACTTC
CDR3: CAISDLGAYEQYF

D: TRBD1
size: .
V: TRBV29-1
J: TRBJ1-1
DNA: TGCAGCGTATGGGACAGGAACACTGAAGCTTTCTTT
CDR3: CSVWDRNTEAFF

D: TRBD2
size: .
V: TRBV29-1
J: TRBJ2-3
DNA: TGCAGCGTTGACTCGCTAGCGGGAGAAGATACGCAGTATTTT
CDR3: CSVDSLAGEDTQYF

D: TRBD1
size: .
V: TRBV7-2
J: TRBJ1-3
DNA: TGTGCCACCCACCGACAGGGAGGCGGTGGAGATTTT
CDR3: CATHRQGGGGDF

D: .
size: .
V: TRBV5-6
J: TRBJ1-1
DNA: TGTGCCAGCAGCCCTGGCCCCAGAGCAGCTTTCTTT
CDR3: CASSPGPRAAFF

D: TRBD1
size: .
V: TRBV9
J: TRBJ2-1
DNA: TGTGCCAGCAGCGTAGAGACAGGGTACGATGAGCAGTTCTTC
CDR3: CASSVETGYDEQFF

D: .
size: many
V: TRBV7-6
J: TRBJ2-2
DNA: TGTGCCAGCGGGGGGGGGCCGAACACCGGGGAGCTGTTTTTT
CDR3: CASGGGPNTGELFF

D: TRBD2
size: few
V: TRBV5-4
J: TRBJ2-2
DNA: TGTGCCAGCAGCGACGCGGGGACTAGCTACACCGGGGAGCTGTTTTTT
CDR3: CASSDAGTSYTGELFF

D: TRBD1
size: .
V: TRBV29-1
J: TRBJ2-1
DNA: TGCAGCGTTGATGACAGGGGGTATGAGCAGTTCTTC
CDR3: CSVDDRGYEQFF

D: .
size: .
V: TRBV7-2
J: TRBJ2-7
DNA: TGTGCCAGCAGCTTAGTCAGATCCTACGAGCAGTACTTC
CDR3: CASSLVRSYEQYF

D: .
size: .
V: TRBV20-1
J: TRBJ2-2
DNA: TGCAGTGCTAGGGACTACCTGAACACCGGGGAGCTGTTTTTT
CDR3: CSARDYLNTGELFF